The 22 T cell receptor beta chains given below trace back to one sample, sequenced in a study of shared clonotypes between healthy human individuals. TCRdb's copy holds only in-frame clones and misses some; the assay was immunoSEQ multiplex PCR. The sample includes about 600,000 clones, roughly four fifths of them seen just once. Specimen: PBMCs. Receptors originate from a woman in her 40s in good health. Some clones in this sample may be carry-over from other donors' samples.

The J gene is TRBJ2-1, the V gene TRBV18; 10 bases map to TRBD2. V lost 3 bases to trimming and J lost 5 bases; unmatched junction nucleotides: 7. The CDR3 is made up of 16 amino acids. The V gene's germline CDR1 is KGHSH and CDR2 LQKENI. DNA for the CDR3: TGTGCCAGCTCACCTAGCCGGACTAGCGGAAACAATGAGCAGTTCTTC. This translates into CASSPSRTSGNNEQFF.

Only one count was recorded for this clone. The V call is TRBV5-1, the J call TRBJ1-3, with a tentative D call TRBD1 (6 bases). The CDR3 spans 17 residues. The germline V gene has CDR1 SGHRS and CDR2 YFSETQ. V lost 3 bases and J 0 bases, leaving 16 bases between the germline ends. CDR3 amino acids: CASSWLGGGNSGNTIYF. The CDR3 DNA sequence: TGCGCCAGCAGCTGGCTGGGAGGGGGGAACTCTGGAAACACCATATATTTT.

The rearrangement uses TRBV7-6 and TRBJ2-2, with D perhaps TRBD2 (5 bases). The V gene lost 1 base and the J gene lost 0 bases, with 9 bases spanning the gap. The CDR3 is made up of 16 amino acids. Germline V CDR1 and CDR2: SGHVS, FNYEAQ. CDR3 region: CASSLGRRANTGELFF. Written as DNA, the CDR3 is TGTGCCAGCAGCTTAGGGAGGAGAGCGAACACCGGGGAGCTGTTTTTT.

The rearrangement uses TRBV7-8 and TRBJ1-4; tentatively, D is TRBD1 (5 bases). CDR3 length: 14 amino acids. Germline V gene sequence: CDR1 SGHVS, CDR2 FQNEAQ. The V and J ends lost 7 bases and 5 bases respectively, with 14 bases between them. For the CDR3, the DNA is TGTGCCAGCAAGAGATGGGGGGGGAATGAAAAACTGTTTTTT. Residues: CASKRWGGNEKLFF.

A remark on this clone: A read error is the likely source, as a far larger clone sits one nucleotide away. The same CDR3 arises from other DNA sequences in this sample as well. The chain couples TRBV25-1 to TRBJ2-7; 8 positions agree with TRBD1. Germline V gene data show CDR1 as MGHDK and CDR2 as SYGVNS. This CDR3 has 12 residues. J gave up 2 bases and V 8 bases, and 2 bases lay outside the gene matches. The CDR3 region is CASGTGTYEQYF. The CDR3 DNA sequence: TGTGCCAGCGGGACAGGTACCTACGAGCAGTACTTC.

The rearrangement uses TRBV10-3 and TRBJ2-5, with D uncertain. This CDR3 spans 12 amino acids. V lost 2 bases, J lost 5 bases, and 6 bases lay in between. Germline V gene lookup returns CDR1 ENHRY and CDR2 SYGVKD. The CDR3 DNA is TGTGCCATCAGTGAGGCGGTCGAGACCCAGTACTTC. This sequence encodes CAISEAVETQYF.

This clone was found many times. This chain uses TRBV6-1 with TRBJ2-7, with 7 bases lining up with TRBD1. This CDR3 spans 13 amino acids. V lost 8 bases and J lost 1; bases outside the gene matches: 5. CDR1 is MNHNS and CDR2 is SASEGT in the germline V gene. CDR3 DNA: TGTGCCAGCGAGGGGGCACGGTCCTACGAGCAGTACTTC. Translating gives CASEGARSYEQYF.

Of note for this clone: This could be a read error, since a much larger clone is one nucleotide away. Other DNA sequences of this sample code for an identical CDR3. The CDR3 sequence: CASSQGLAGGETQYF. Here the CDR3 DNA reads TGTGCCAGCAGCCAAGGACTAGCGGGAGGAGAGACCCAGTACTTC. The chain recombines TRBV4-2 with TRBJ2-5, with 13 bases fitting TRBD2. The V gene end was trimmed by 1 base and the J gene end by 4 bases; junction bases not matched to a gene: 0. The CDR3 runs to 15 residues. The germline gives CDR1 LGHNA, CDR2 YNFKEQ.

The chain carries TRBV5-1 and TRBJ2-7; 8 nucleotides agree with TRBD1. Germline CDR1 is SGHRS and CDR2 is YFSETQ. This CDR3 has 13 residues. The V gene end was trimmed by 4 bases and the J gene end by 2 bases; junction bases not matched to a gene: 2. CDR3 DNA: TGCGCCAGCAGCGTGGACAGGGCCTACGAGCAGTACTTC. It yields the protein CASSVDRAYEQYF.

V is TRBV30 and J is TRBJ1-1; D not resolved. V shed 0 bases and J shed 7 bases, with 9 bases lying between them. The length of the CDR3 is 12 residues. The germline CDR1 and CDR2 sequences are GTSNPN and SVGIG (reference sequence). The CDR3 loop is CAWSVRAVEAFF. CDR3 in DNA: TGTGCCTGGAGTGTACGGGCAGTTGAAGCTTTCTTT.

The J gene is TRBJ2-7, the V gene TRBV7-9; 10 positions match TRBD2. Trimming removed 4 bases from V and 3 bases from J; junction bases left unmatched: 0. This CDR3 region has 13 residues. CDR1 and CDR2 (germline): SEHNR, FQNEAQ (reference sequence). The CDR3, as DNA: TGTGCCAGCAGCTGGACTAGCGGCTACGAGCAGTACTTC. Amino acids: CASSWTSGYEQYF.

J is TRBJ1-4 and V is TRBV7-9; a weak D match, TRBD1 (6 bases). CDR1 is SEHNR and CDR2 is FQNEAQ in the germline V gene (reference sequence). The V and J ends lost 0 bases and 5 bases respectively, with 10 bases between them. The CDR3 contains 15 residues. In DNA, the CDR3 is TGTGCCAGCAGCTTAGCGGGACACGAAAATGAAAAACTGTTTTTT. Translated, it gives CASSLAGHENEKLFF.

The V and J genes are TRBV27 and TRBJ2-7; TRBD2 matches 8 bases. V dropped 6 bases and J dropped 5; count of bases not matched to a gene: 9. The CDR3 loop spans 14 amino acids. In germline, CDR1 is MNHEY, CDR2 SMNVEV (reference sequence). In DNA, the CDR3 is TGTGCCAGCAGACATGGACAAGCGGGAGACGAGCAGTACTTC. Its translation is CASRHGQAGDEQYF.

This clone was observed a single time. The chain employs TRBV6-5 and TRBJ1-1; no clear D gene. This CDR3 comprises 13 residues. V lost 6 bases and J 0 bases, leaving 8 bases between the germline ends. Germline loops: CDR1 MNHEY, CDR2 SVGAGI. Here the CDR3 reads CASSQQMNTEAFF. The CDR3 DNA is TGTGCCAGCAGCCAACAGATGAACACTGAAGCTTTCTTT.

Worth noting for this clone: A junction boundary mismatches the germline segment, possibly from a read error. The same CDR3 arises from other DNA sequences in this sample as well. As DNA, the CDR3 is TGCGCCAGCAGCGGTACTAGCGGGAGCTGGGGGGGTACAGATACTCAGTATTTT. This gives the protein CASSGTSGSWGGTDTQYF. The V and J genes are TRBV4-3 and TRBJ2-3, with 11 bases identical to TRBD2. This CDR3 is 18 amino acids long. Per the germline V gene, CDR1 is LGHNA and CDR2 is YSLEER.

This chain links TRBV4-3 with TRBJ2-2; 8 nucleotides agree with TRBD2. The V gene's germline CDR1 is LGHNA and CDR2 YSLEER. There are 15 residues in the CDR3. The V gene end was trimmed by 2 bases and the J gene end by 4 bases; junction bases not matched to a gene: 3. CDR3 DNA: TGCGCCAGCAGCCAAACGGGAGGGCCCACCGGGGAGCTGTTTTTT. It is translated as CASSQTGGPTGELFF.

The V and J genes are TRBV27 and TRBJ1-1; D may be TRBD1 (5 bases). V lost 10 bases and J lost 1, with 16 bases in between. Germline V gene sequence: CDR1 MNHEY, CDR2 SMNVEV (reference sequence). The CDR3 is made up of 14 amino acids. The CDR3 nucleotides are TGTGCCACCTCCCCCGGGACGGCGAACACTGAAGCTTTCTTT. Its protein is CATSPGTANTEAFF.

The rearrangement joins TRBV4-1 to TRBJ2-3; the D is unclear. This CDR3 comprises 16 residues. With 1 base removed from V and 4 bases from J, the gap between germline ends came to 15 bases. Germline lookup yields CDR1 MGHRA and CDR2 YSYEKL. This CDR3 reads CASSQGPARRPDTQYF. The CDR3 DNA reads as TGCGCCAGCAGCCAAGGGCCAGCGCGGAGACCAGATACGCAGTATTTT.

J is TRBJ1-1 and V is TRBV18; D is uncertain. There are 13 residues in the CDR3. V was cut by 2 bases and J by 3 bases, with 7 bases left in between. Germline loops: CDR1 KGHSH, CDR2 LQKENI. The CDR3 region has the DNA TGTGCCAGCTCACCAGGGCCGGACACTGAAGCTTTCTTT. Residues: CASSPGPDTEAFF.

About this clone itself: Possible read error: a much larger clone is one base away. The CDR3 loop is CASTQYNEQFF. CDR3 sequence (DNA): TGTGCCAGCACTCAATACAATGAGCAGTTCTTC. The chain has TRBV25-1 and TRBJ2-1; D ambiguous. The CDR3 length is 11 residues. Trimming left V 7 bases short and J 4 bases short, with 5 bases between. The germline CDR1 and CDR2 sequences are MGHDK and SYGVNS.

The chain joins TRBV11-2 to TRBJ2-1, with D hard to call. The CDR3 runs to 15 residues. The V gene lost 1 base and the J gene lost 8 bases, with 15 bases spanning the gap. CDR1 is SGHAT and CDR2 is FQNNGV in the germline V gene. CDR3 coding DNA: TGTGCCAGCAGCTTAGTTGGCAGGCCGGTGGATGAGCAGTTCTTC. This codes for CASSLVGRPVDEQFF.

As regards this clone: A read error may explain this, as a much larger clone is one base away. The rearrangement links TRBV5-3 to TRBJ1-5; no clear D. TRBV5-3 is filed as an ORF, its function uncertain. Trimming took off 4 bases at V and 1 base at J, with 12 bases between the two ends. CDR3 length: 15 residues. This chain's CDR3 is CARSTPVASNQPQHF. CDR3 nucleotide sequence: TGTGCCAGAAGCACCCCAGTAGCGAGCAATCAGCCCCAGCATTTT.